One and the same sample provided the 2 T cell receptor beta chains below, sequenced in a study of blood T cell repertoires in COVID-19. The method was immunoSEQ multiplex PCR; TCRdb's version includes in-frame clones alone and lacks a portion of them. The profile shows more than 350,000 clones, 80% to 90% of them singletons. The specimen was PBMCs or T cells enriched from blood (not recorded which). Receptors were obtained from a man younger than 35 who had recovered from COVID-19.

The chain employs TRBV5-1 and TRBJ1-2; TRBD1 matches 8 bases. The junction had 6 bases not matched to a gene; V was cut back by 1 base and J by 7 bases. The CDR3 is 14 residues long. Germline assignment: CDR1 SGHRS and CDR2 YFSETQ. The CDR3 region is CASSLLQGAGGYTF. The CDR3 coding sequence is TGCGCCAGCAGCTTGTTGCAGGGGGCGGGTGGCTACACCTTC.

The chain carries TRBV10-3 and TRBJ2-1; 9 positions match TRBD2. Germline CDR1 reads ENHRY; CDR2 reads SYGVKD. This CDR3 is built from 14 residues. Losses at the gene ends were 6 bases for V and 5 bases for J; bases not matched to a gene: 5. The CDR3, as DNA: TGTGCCATCAGCAATTTAGCGGGGGACAATGAGCAGTTCTTC. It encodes CAISNLAGDNEQFF.